This entry describes one T cell receptor (beta chain). The sample comes from a study of cytomegalovirus exposure and HLA in healthy donors. The PCR was carried out with 60 Vbeta primers and 13 Jbeta primers. The assay was immunoSEQ multiplex PCR, and TCRdb's table has in-frame clones only and misses some. The sample gives about 160,000 clones, around three quarters of which show up once; 3% to 4.5% is in the top ten. Germline V gene lookup returns CDR1 SGHRS and CDR2 YFSETQ. The CDR3 has 15 residues. The trim removed 0 bases at V and 6 bases at J, leaving 7 bases unmatched. This clonotype was obtained from a man under 40 in good health and CMV-seropositive. The J gene is TRBJ2-7, the V gene TRBV5-1; 9 bases are a match to TRBD1. The sample comprised PBMCs. As DNA, the CDR3 is TGCGCCAGCAGCTTGGGGGGGACAGGGATAGGCGAGCAGTACTTC. The encoded protein is CASSLGGTGIGEQYF.